This T cell receptor (beta chain) was obtained from a study of vaccination and CD4 T cells after COVID-19. Study as a whole: Each post-COVID sample was drawn after diagnosis, and the median interval was 101 days (range 35 to 161). A median of 72 days (range 14 to 241) separated dose two from the taking of post-vaccine samples. General study points: The analysis of convalescent patients involved relatively few individuals and lacked early post-infection timepoints. Median SARS-CoV-2-reactive clonotype numbers rose nonsignificantly, about 20 to 38.

TCRdb re-derived calls from the PCR reads in MiXCR, one entry per CDR3 protein. The table has under 20,000 distinct CDR3 sequences, approximately 67% seen once. Regarding this clonotype: Its specificity is not known.

V gave up 2 bases and J gave up 5 bases, with 3 bases separating them. Looked up from germline, CDR1 is SGHTA and CDR2 is FQGNSA. This CDR3 is 12 amino acids long. The V and J genes are TRBV7-2 and TRBJ2-2; no definite D call. This specimen was CD4+ T cells from blood, taken before SARS-CoV-2 vaccination. The receptor was derived from a human donor who had recovered from COVID-19. Written as DNA, the CDR3 is TGTGCCAGCAGCTTAAGTACCGGGGAGCTGTTTTTT. It codes for CASSLSTGELFF. Based on the CDR3 plus reference TRBV7-2 and TRBJ2-2, the full variable domain is GAGVSQSPSNKVTEKGKDVELRCDPISGHTALYWYRQSLGQGLEFLIYFQGNSAPDKSGLPSDRFSAERTGGSVSTLTIQRTQQEDSAVYLCASSLSTGELFFGEGSRLTVL.